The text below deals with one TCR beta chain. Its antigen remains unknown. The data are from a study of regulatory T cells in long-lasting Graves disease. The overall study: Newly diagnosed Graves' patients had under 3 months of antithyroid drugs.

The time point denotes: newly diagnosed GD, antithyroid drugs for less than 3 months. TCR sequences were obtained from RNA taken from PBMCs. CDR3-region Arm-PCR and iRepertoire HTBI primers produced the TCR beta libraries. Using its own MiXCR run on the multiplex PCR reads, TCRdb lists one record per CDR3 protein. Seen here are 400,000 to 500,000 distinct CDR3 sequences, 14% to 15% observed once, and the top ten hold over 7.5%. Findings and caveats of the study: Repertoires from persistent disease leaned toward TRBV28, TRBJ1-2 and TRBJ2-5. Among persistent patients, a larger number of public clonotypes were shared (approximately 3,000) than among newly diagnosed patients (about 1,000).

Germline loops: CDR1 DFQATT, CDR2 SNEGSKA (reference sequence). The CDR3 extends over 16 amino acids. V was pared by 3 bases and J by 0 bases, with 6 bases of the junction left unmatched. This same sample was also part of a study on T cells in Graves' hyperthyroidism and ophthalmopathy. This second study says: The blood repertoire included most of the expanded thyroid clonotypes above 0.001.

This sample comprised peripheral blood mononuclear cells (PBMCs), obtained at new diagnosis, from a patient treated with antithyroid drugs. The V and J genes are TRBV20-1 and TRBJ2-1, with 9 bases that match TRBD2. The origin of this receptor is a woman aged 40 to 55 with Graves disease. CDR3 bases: TGCAGTGCTAGTTTTATAGCGGGAGTCTCCTACAATGAGCAGTTCTTC. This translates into CSASFIAGVSYNEQFF.